These 27 T cell receptor beta chains share one sample of origin, sequenced in a study of T cell repertoires in cytomegalovirus infection. One entry per CDR3 protein, called by TCRdb with MiXCR from the reads. The data show hundreds of thousands of distinct CDR3 sequences, about 30% seen once. These TCRs' antigens remain unknown. The sample in question was cultured PBMCs, obtained from culture after CMV antigen stimulation. These receptors all come from a human donor in good health (CMV status not recorded). Some clones in this sample may be carry-over from other donors' samples.

The chain links TRBV5-1 to TRBJ2-1; D is possibly TRBD2 (7 bases). The CDR3 totals 17 residues. V was shortened by 4 bases and J by 1 base, with 18 bases between the two germline ends. Germline V lookup: CDR1 SGHRS, CDR2 YFSETQ. CDR3 in amino acids: CASSASPGGASYNEQFF. The CDR3 bases are TGCGCCAGCAGCGCTTCGCCGGGGGGCGCTTCCTACAATGAGCAGTTCTTC.

The chain links TRBV4-1 to TRBJ1-1; no clear D gene. Germline V gene sequence: CDR1 MGHRA, CDR2 YSYEKL. The CDR3 sequence is 14 residues long. V shed 2 bases and J shed 4 bases, with 11 bases lying between them. The CDR3 DNA follows: TGCGCCAGCAGCCAACAAGGAAGGGCCACTGAAGCTTTCTTT. Encoded protein: CASSQQGRATEAFF.

This clonotype was recorded at least ten times. The gene calls are TRBV7-8 and TRBJ2-3, with 13 bases that match TRBD2. The V and J ends lost 8 bases and 5 bases, in that order; junction bases with no gene match: 1. The CDR3 loop spans 13 amino acids. Per germline, CDR1 SGHVS and CDR2 FQNEAQ. CDR3 sequence (DNA): TGTGCCAGCCGGACTAGCGGGGGAGATACGCAGTATTTT. Translation gives CASRTSGGDTQYF.

This clonotype was counted only a few times. V and J are TRBV6-1 and TRBJ1-1, with 7 bases lining up with TRBD1. CDR3 length equals 15 residues. The ends lost 6 bases at V and 5 bases at J; junction bases unmatched: 12. Germline-derived CDR1 and CDR2 are MNHNS and SASEGT. DNA of the CDR3: TGTGCCAGCAGCTTCCGGGGCAGGGGGATGACTGAAGCTTTCTTT. As protein: CASSFRGRGMTEAFF.

At least ten counts were recorded for this clonotype. This chain joins TRBV11-1 and TRBJ1-1; D remains ambiguous. Germline V gene data show CDR1 as SGHAT and CDR2 as FQDESV (reference sequence). The length of the CDR3 is 14 residues. V was clipped by 4 bases and J by 11 bases, with 20 bases between them. As DNA, the CDR3 is TGTGCCAGCAGCTCTGGAGGATCCCCCGCTGTCGCTTTCTTT. Amino acids: CASSSGGSPAVAFF.

This chain joins TRBV11-3 and TRBJ1-2, with a possible D match to TRBD1 (6 bases). CDR1 is SGHNT, CDR2 YENEEA, per germline. V lost 4 bases and J 4 bases, leaving 19 bases between the germline ends. This CDR3 is built from 16 residues. The DNA of the CDR3 is TGTGCCAGCAGCTCCGCCGACAGGCCCCCCTTCTATGGCTACACCTTC. Encoded protein: CASSSADRPPFYGYTF.

This clonotype was seen more than once but under ten times. V is TRBV12-3 or TRBV12-4 and J is TRBJ2-1; no definite D call. V was pared by 7 bases and J by 5 bases, with 15 bases between. The CDR3 is made up of 14 amino acids. In nucleotides, the CDR3 is TGTGCCAGCACCCCCACGGACCAGGACAATGAGCAGTTCTTC. It codes for CASTPTDQDNEQFF.

As regards this clonotype: This sequence may be a read error, since a much larger clone differs from it by one base. The V gene is TRBV7-9, the J gene TRBJ2-1; 11 nucleotides agree with TRBD2. The J call may not be correct, given that the DNA end is closer to TRBJ2-7. The CDR3 is 17 amino acids. CDR1 and CDR2 (germline): SEHNR, FQNEAQ (reference sequence). The CDR3 here is CASSLSPLAGAYNEQYF. CDR3 DNA sequence: TGTGCCAGCAGCTTAAGCCCACTAGCGGGAGCCTACAATGAGCAGTACTTC.

This chain uses TRBV13 with TRBJ2-5, with D possibly being TRBD2 (5 bases). The CDR3 covers 15 residues. Between the trimmed V and J ends, which lost 0 bases and 4 bases, there was a span of 12 bases. Germline loops: CDR1 PRHDT, CDR2 FYEKMQ (reference sequence). The CDR3 is CASSLGREGRETQYF. The CDR3 DNA is TGTGCCAGCAGCTTAGGGCGAGAGGGAAGAGAGACCCAGTACTTC.

This rearrangement joins TRBV7-2 to TRBJ1-2; a weak D match, TRBD1 (5 bases). The CDR3 contains 14 residues. CDR1 is SGHTA, CDR2 FQGNSA, per germline. The V end was cut by 0 bases, the J end by 8 bases, with 13 bases between. The DNA for the CDR3 is TGTGCCAGCAGCTTAGCGTTAGGGGTAGAGGGCTACACCTTC. Encoded protein: CASSLALGVEGYTF.

The CDR3 DNA reads as TGTGCCAGCAGCTTGTATTCCGAGTACGAGCAGTACTTC. This encodes CASSLYSEYEQYF. The genes are TRBV7-2 and TRBJ2-7; D not resolved. There are 13 residues in the CDR3. The V and J ends lost 3 bases and 4 bases respectively, with 10 bases between them. The germline V gene has CDR1 SGHTA and CDR2 FQGNSA.

This clonotype was picked up a small number of times. This chain joins TRBV20-1 and TRBJ1-5; D ambiguous. Trimming stripped 6 bases from V and 9 bases from J, with 15 bases between. The germline V gene encodes CDR1 DFQATT and CDR2 SNEGSKA (reference sequence). The CDR3 totals 12 residues. CDR3 amino acids: CSAASLGGPQHF. CDR3 in DNA: TGCAGTGCCGCGAGCCTAGGAGGGCCCCAGCATTTT.

This rearrangement joins TRBV27 to TRBJ2-7, with 8 bases matching TRBD2. The germline CDR1 and CDR2 sequences are MNHEY and SMNVEV (reference sequence). The ends lost 1 base at V and 4 bases at J; junction bases unmatched: 15. This CDR3 region has 18 residues. In DNA form, the CDR3 reads TGTGCCAGCAGTTTATGGGCCATCCGGACGGGAGGGCCATACGAGCAGTACTTC. This translates into CASSLWAIRTGGPYEQYF.

J is TRBJ1-3 and V is TRBV14; no clear D gene. This CDR3 contains 22 residues. V shed 2 bases and J shed 9 bases, with 38 bases lying between them. CDR1 is SGHDN, CDR2 FVKESK, per germline. Here the CDR3 reads CASSQRADLTDWVSAGFGTIYF. In DNA, the CDR3 is TGTGCCAGCAGCCAACGGGCGGATCTGACGGATTGGGTTTCGGCGGGCTTCGGCACCATATATTTT.

This clonotype was detected a few times. The rearrangement uses TRBV19 and TRBJ2-3; no clear D gene. Trimming took off 5 bases at V and 2 bases at J, with 14 bases between the two ends. Germline lookup yields CDR1 LNHDA and CDR2 SQIVND (reference sequence). The CDR3 contains 15 residues. CDR3 DNA sequence: TGTGCCAGTAGTGCCATTGGCGAGCCCACAGATACGCAGTATTTT. Protein product: CASSAIGEPTDTQYF. Filled out from reference TRBV19 and TRBJ2-3, the complete variable domain reads DGGITQSPKYLFRKEGQNVTLSCEQNLNHDAMYWYRQDPGQGLRLIYYSQIVNDFQKGDIAEGYSVSREKKESFPLTVTSAQKNPTAFYLCASSAIGEPTDTQYFGPGTRLTVL.

In this sample, this clonotype turned up many times. The gene calls are TRBV7-9 and TRBJ2-7; 7 bases match TRBD2. V lost 5 bases, J lost 4 bases, and 5 bases stayed unmatched. Per germline, CDR1 SEHNR and CDR2 FQNEAQ (reference sequence). The CDR3 runs to 13 residues. The DNA of the CDR3 is TGTGCCAGCAGCATTAGCGGGTCATACGAGCAGTACTTC. Translation gives CASSISGSYEQYF.

The rearrangement joins TRBV5-6 to TRBJ2-7; D not certain. This CDR3 is built from 14 residues. Looked up from germline, CDR1 is SGHDT and CDR2 is YYEEEE. Trimming left V 0 bases short and J 0 bases short, with 7 bases between. CDR3 amino acids: CASSLGVPSYEQYF. DNA of the CDR3: TGTGCCAGCAGCTTGGGGGTTCCCTCCTACGAGCAGTACTTC.

The chain recombines TRBV11-2 with TRBJ2-7, with a tentative D call TRBD2 (5 bases). V lost 5 bases, J lost 0 bases, and 14 bases lay in between. This CDR3 is 15 amino acids long. CDR1 and CDR2 from the germline V gene are SGHAT and FQNNGV. The CDR3 DNA reads as TGTGCCAGCAGCCGGAGGACCTTTTCCTCCTACGAGCAGTACTTC. Translated, it gives CASSRRTFSSYEQYF.

The chain employs TRBV20-1 and TRBJ2-7; 7 nucleotides align to TRBD2. With 3 bases clipped from V and 0 bases from J, the junction kept 5 bases outside the gene matches. CDR1 is DFQATT, CDR2 SNEGSKA, per germline (reference sequence). The CDR3 consists of 14 residues. CDR3 protein: CSARSGAGSYEQYF. CDR3 DNA sequence: TGCAGTGCTAGGAGCGGGGCAGGCTCCTACGAGCAGTACTTC.

This clonotype has a count of ten or more. In DNA, the CDR3 is TGTGCCAGCAGCCGACAGGGTTTAGCTGGAAACACCATATATTTT. It yields the protein CASSRQGLAGNTIYF. The V gene is TRBV7-2, the J gene TRBJ1-3, with 7 bases lining up with TRBD1. Trimming removed 5 bases from V and 2 bases from J; junction bases left unmatched: 6. CDR3 length: 15 residues. Germline V gives CDR1 SGHTA, CDR2 FQGNSA.

The V gene is TRBV10-3, the J gene TRBJ2-7; possible D gene TRBD2, 5 bases. This CDR3 has 15 amino acids. Trimming pared 2 bases from V and 1 base from J, leaving 12 bases between. Germline V lookup: CDR1 ENHRY, CDR2 SYGVKD. The DNA of the CDR3 is TGTGCCATCAGTGAGGGGAGTGTGCTGTCCTACGAGCAGTACTTC. Encoded protein: CAISEGSVLSYEQYF.

The chain uses TRBV11-2 and TRBJ2-7; D ambiguous. Germline V gene lookup returns CDR1 SGHAT and CDR2 FQNNGV. V was pared by 5 bases and J by 9 bases, with 20 bases between. The CDR3 has 14 amino acids. The CDR3 loop is CASSLQPLLSGQYF. The CDR3 nucleotides read TGTGCCAGCAGCCTACAGCCGCTACTGTCGGGGCAGTACTTC.

The sample holds a few counts of this clonotype. The V and J genes are TRBV7-2 and TRBJ2-5, with 11 bases lining up with TRBD2. The J segment lost 1 base and the V segment lost 6 bases, leaving 7 bases of the junction unmatched. Looked up from germline, CDR1 is SGHTA and CDR2 is FQGNSA. This CDR3 has 16 residues. The DNA for the CDR3 is TGTGCCAGCAGGCCAAGACTAGCGGGAAGCCAAGAGACCCAGTACTTC. Amino acid sequence: CASRPRLAGSQETQYF.

The chain is built from TRBV10-3 and TRBJ2-1; 7 bases line up with TRBD2. This CDR3 spans 13 amino acids. V lost 6 bases, J lost 12 bases, and 11 bases stayed unmatched. The V gene's germline CDR1 is ENHRY and CDR2 SYGVKD. The CDR3: CAISKLERDGQFF. The CDR3 nucleotides read TGTGCCATCAGCAAACTAGAGCGGGATGGGCAGTTCTTC.

The table lists this clonotype with many counts. The V call is TRBV6-1, the J call TRBJ1-5, with D tentatively TRBD1 (6 bases). Germline V gene sequence: CDR1 MNHNS, CDR2 SASEGT. V was pared by 1 base and J by 0 bases, with 13 bases between. The CDR3 is 17 residues long. As DNA, the CDR3 is TGTGCCAGCAGTGAAGATTGGGGGGCCAGTAGCAATCAGCCCCAGCATTTT. It translates to CASSEDWGASSNQPQHF.

The chain has TRBV7-2 and TRBJ2-1; 15 bases are shared with TRBD2. The CDR3 runs 15 residues. Germline V CDR1 and CDR2: SGHTA, FQGNSA. V lost 4 bases and J lost 12; bases outside the gene matches: 7. The CDR3 here is CASSSGLAGGRGQFF. In nucleotides, the CDR3 is TGTGCCAGCAGCTCGGGACTAGCGGGGGGTCGAGGGCAGTTCTTC.

The chain couples TRBV18 to TRBJ1-2; 7 positions match TRBD1. The germline V gene encodes CDR1 KGHSH and CDR2 LQKENI. There are 13 residues in the CDR3. V shed 4 bases and J 6 bases; nucleotides not matched to a gene: 5. CDR3 bases: TGTGCCAGCTCACAGGGGGCAGTAGATGGCTACACCTTC. This codes for CASSQGAVDGYTF.